A single TCR beta chain is shown here with its context. This receptor's antigen is unknown. Base quality data are lacking; no much larger clone is found one base away. The sample belongs to a study of cytomegalovirus exposure and HLA in healthy donors (TCRdb year 2017). With regard to the full study: An earlier analysis of under 600 of the donors reported about 290 Gb of sequence data and 100 million to 140 million unique TCR beta sequences from about 200 million T cells. An early release covering approximately 600 HLA-typed donors comprised 300 to 350 gigabases of sequencing data and roughly 85 million unique TCR sequences. Of the roughly 400 genotyped donors, over 80% were placed in the genetic ancestry cluster associated with self-reported Caucasian donors. The aim of the study was to test whether cataloging public T cell receptors could identify signatures of past pathogen exposure. The study used immunosequencing to profile the T cell repertoires of under 700 subjects and linked those repertoires to cytomegalovirus serostatus. Besides the first cohort of under 700 subjects, a separate validation cohort made up of roughly 120 different subjects was used. The study combined high-throughput TCR immunosequencing, statistical association of individual TCRs with disease status, and machine learning to predict cytomegalovirus infection status. To study patterns of TCR occurrence, a later analysis re-analyzed previously published TCR beta repertoires from around 660 donors and added high-resolution HLA genotyping. The later analysis used no new phenotypic data to find candidate immune exposures, relying instead on TCR beta sequences and their occurrence across donors. An earlier analysis of more than 450 of the donors used high-throughput TCR beta sequencing to judge whether each TCR beta V gene segment behaved as functional or pseudogenic. Alongside the repertoire data, information on donor age, sex, ethnicity and CMV serostatus was compiled. Genome-wide SNP genotypes for about 60% of the roughly 670 donors were used in a later genetic analysis, which treated that subset as a discovery cohort. Every repertoire in the discovery cohort had been generated on one and the same sequencing platform. HLA typing included class I and class II loci at four-digit resolution. Typing coverage differed by locus: A, B, C, DRB1 and DQB1 were typed in roughly 629-630 donors, DQA1 in about 510, DPA1 in 600 to 610, and DPB1 in roughly 450. Because of strong linkage in the cohort, 5 or 6 DR-DQ haplotypes were treated as single units for association and clustering. Across under 500 genotyped donors of the cohort, an average of about 220,000 unique TCR beta nucleotide sequences per donor were sequenced, and roughly 17% of those sequences were non-productive. Overall study outcomes, separate from this receptor: In a later analysis, TCR association rates were found to vary across HLA loci, with the most associated TCRs seen for DRB1 alleles and the fewest for HLA-C alleles. In both the original and validation cohorts, the classifier was reported to diagnose cytomegalovirus status with high specificity and sensitivity. Immune exposure information for the cohort was limited to CMV serostatus. Because some donors lacked HLA typing at each locus, the association tests relied only on the typed subset. In a later genetic analysis, a missense DCLRE1C variant was associated with V-gene and J-gene trimming of TCR beta chains, and the association was replicated in an independent cohort. In a later analysis, HLA-associated TCR beta chains showed more clonal expansion and lower generation probabilities than non-associated chains that were equally common. Only TCR beta chains were sequenced in this cohort, and the absence of alpha or paired-chain data limited detectable features. Linkage disequilibrium might explain the correlated functional status among segregating V segments, but an unknown experimental factor could not be excluded. Some IMGT-functional V segments, including TRBV6-2 and TRBV6-3, could not be told apart with the 87-base-pair reads, so those segments were excluded. Strong co-occurrence of HLA alleles, especially DR and DQ, made assigning TCR associations to individual alleles difficult. A cluster of highly shared sequence variants was judged likely to be a technical artifact of the sequencing pipeline. In a later analysis, 16,951 TCR beta sequences were associated with specific HLA alleles at a false discovery rate of 0.05. An earlier analysis of approximately 590 of the donors showed that most TCR beta V segments appeared in productive rearrangements either about 87% or about 30% of the time, which broadly matched IMGT annotations. A later analysis reported that several top co-occurrence clusters appeared linked to parvovirus B19, influenza, CMV and Epstein-Barr virus. In the study, about 150 TCR beta chains were listed as associated with cytomegalovirus. The presence/absence analyses assumed that sequencing depth was roughly uniform across donors, and that assumption may not be true. According to a later analysis, most CMV-associated TCR beta chains appeared to be HLA-restricted, and the HLA associations seemed to be driven largely by CMV exposure. It was suggested by the authors that the approach could potentially be generalized to other disease states and immunological phenotypes. In a later genetic analysis, fewer N-insertions in productive TCRs were reported among donors in an Asian-associated ancestry cluster than the approximately 630-donor mean. In vitro tests confirmed that three of the cytomegalovirus-associated TCR beta chains recognize cytomegalovirus antigens. The earlier analysis of about 600 of the donors excluded around 17 rarely observed V segments, including chromosome 9 orphons, because counts were too low. Most TCR sequences were observed very rarely across donors, whereas some public TCRs were present in many individuals. A further reported finding was that TCR beta sequences accurately predicted the HLA-A and HLA-B alleles for most subjects in the first cohort.

The CDR3, cysteine through phenylalanine, is 13 amino acids long. Just the 39-base CDR3 DNA is kept, in frame starting at base 1. CDR1 and CDR2 (MNHEY, SMNVEV) derive from the germline V gene (reference sequence). The junction shows trimming of 8 bases on V and 3 bases on J, plus 10 bases between the germline ends. Receptor libraries were prepared by the immunoSEQ multiplex PCR assay. The multiplex PCR relied on a mix of 60 forward primers for TCR Vbeta segments and 13 reverse primers for TCR Jbeta segments. A multiplex PCR assay on genomic DNA amplified the CDR3 region of rearranged TCR beta genes. On the Illumina HiSeq System, the amplified TCR beta libraries were sequenced as 87-base-pair reads. The study's own analysis went as follows. A later analysis counted approximately 74 million unique TCR beta chains across the 666 repertoires, and around 12 million of these chains were shared by at least two donors. Raw reads were error-corrected and collapsed into unique sequences with a nearest-neighbor algorithm that merged closely related sequences to remove PCR and sequencing errors. CDR3 sequences were aligned to IMGT reference sequences to assign V, D and J gene segments. For a sequence to be retained, a match of at least six nucleotides was required to both a V gene segment and a J gene segment. A rearrangement counted as productive if the CDR3 had no stop codons and remained in frame with V and J, and every other rearrangement counted as non-productive. Following IMGT convention, CDR3 was defined as the stretch from the second conserved V-encoded cysteine to the conserved J-encoded phenylalanine. The earlier analysis of about 530 of the donors excluded any sequence lacking an unambiguous match to a single V gene segment. An earlier analysis of almost 600 of the donors classified V segments as functional when productive rearrangements were above 56.7% and as segregating when the standard deviation between donors was above 5%. To diagnose cytomegalovirus status from the catalog of TCR beta chain sequences, a statistical classification framework was built. V and J gene assignment, in a later analysis, came from comparing TCR nucleotide sequences with IMGT/GENE-DB human TR gene sequences. A later analysis assigned CDR3 sequences and most-parsimonious VDJ recombination scenarios with the TCRdist pipeline. In a later analysis, each TCR beta chain was defined by its CDR3 amino acid sequence together with its V-gene family, and reads lacking a unique V-gene family were excluded. As a way to deal with suspected cross-contamination and a sequencing artifact, a later analysis dropped hundreds of nucleotide sequences that were highly shared and had low generation probability. In a later analysis, a clonal expansion index was calculated for each public chain from normalized within-repertoire ranks of inferred template counts. Generation probabilities in a later analysis came from a VDJ recombination model fitted to out-of-frame rearrangements, and those results were checked against IGoR. Hypergeometric tests were used in a later analysis to score TCR-TCR, TCR-HLA and TCR-CMV co-occurrence, with a repertoire-size bias correction applied to the TCR pairs. To estimate false discovery rates, a later analysis permuted the HLA or CMV assignments 20 times. In a later analysis, co-occurring TCRs were grouped using DBSCAN, and TCRdist sequence similarity was added for clustering within HLA-allele-positive subsets. For co-occurrence clustering, repertoires with fewer than 30,000 or more than 120,000 public chains were excluded, along with about five repertoires with anomalous nucleotide sharing. The table was pulled from immuneACCESS by TCRdb, which kept in-frame rearrangements only. Such tables lose some clones; where checked, under half of the loss comes from unresolved V genes, and the rest has no known cause. V and J calls and clone size are given by that table; D and trimming were obtained from the DNA. In this sample the table shows about 190,000 clones, 80% to 90% of which occur a single time. Together, the top ten hold 1.5% to 2% of the sample.

In total, just over 650 healthy bone marrow donors made up the cohort. Cohort members were all nominally healthy when sampled, although unrecorded immune exposures were likely present. The donor was CMV seropositive and belonged to the group of more than 250 seropositive cohort members. A peripheral blood sample was provided by each donor, and peripheral blood mononuclear cells were used for TCR beta sequencing. The Qiagen DNeasy Blood Extraction Kit was used to extract genomic DNA from the blood cell samples. Sequenced material: PBMCs. The chain couples TRBV27 to TRBJ2-2; 5 matching bases give a weak D call of TRBD1. The TCR originated in a man in his forties in good health and CMV-seropositive. The CDR3: CASGHRYTGELFF. The DNA is as follows: TGTGCCAGCGGACACAGGTACACCGGGGAGCTGTTTTTT.